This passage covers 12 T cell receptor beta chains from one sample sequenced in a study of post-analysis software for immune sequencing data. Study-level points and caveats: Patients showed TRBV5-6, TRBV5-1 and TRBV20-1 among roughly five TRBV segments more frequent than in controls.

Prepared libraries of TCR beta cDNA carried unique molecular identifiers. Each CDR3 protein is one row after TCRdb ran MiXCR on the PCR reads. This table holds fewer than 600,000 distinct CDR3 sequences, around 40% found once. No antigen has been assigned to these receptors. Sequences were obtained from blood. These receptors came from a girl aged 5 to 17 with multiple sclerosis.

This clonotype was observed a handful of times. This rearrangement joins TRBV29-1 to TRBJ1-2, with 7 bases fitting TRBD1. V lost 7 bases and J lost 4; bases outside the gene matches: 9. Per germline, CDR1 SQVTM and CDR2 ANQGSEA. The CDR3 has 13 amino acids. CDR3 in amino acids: CSDRPTGSYGYTF. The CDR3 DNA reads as TGCAGCGACCGACCGACAGGGTCCTATGGCTACACCTTC.

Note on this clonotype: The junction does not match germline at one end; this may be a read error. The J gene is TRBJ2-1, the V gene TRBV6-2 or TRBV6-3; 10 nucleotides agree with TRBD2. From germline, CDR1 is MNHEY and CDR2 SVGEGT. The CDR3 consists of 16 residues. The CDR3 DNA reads TGTACCAGCAGTTACTCTGGACTAGCGGTCGGCAATGAGCAGTTCTTC. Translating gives CTSSYSGLAVGNEQFF.

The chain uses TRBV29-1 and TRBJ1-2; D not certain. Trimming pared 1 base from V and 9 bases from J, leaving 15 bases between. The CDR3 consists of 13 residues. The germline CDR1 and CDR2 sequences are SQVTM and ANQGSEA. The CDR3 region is CSVEVAGFDSYTF. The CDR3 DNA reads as TGCAGCGTTGAAGTGGCGGGGTTCGACAGCTACACCTTC.

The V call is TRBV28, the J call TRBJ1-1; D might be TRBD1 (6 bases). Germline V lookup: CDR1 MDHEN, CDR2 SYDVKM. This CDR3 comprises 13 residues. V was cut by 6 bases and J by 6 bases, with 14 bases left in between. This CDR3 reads CASRINGGAEAFF. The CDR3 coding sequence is TGTGCCAGCAGGATAAACGGGGGCGCTGAAGCTTTCTTT. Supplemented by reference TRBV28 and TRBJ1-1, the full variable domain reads DVKVTQSSRYLVKRTGEKVFLECVQDMDHENMFWYRQDPGLGLRLIYFSYDVKMKEKGDIPEGYSVSREKKERFSLILESASTNQTSMYLCASRINGGAEAFFGQGTRLTVV.

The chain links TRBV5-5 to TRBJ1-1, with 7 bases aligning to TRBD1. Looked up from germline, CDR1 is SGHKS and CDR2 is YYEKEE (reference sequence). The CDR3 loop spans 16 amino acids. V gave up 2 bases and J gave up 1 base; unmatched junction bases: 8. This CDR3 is CASSFEQGPRNTEAFF. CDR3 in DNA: TGTGCCAGCAGCTTCGAACAGGGGCCGAGGAACACTGAAGCTTTCTTT.

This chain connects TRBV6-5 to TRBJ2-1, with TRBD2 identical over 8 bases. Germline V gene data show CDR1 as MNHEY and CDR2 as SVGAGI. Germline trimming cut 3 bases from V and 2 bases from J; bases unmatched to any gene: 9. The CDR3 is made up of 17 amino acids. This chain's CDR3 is CASSYGASGYTYNEQFF. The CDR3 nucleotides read TGTGCCAGCAGTTATGGGGCTAGCGGGTATACCTACAATGAGCAGTTCTTC.

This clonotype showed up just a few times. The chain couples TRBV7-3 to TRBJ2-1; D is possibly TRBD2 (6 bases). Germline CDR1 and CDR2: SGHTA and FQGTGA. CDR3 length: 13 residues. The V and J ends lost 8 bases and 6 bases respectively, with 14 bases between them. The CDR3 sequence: CASGRTGGNEQFF. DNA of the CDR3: TGTGCCAGCGGGAGGACTGGGGGCAATGAGCAGTTCTTC.

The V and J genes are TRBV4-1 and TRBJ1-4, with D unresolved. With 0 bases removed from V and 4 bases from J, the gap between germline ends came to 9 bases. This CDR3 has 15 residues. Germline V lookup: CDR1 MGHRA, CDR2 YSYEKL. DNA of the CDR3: TGCGCCAGCAGCCAAGATAGGCGAGATAATGAAAAACTGTTTTTT. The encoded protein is CASSQDRRDNEKLFF.

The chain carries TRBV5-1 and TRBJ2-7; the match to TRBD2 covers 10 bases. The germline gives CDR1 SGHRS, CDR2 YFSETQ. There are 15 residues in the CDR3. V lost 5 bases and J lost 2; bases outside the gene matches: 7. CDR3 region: CASRQLAGSTYEQYF. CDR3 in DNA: TGCGCCAGCAGACAACTAGCGGGATCCACCTACGAGCAGTACTTC.

In DNA, the CDR3 is TGTGCCAGCAGTTTACCGACTAGCGGGGCCTACGAGCAGTACTTC. Encoded protein: CASSLPTSGAYEQYF. This chain uses TRBV28 with TRBJ2-7, with 11 bases lining up with TRBD2. V lost 2 bases, J lost 2 bases, and 2 bases stayed unmatched. The CDR3 runs to 15 residues. Germline CDR1 is MDHEN and CDR2 is SYDVKM.

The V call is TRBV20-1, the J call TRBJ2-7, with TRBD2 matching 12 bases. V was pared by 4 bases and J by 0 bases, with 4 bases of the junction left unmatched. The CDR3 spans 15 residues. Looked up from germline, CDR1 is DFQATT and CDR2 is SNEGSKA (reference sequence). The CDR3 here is CSANGLAGPSYEQYF. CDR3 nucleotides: TGCAGTGCTAATGGACTAGCGGGACCCTCCTACGAGCAGTACTTC.

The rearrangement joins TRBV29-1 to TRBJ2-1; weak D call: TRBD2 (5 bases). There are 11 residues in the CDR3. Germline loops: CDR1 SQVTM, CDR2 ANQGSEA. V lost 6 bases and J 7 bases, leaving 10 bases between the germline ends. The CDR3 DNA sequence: TGCAGCGTGAATGGAGGTAATGAGCAGTTCTTC. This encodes CSVNGGNEQFF.